The 2 T cell receptor beta chains reported below all come from one sample, sequenced in a study of shared clonotypes between healthy human individuals (dated by TCRdb to the early 2020s). The library was made by the immunoSEQ multiplex PCR assay. Not all clones reach the TCRdb copy of this immuneACCESS table, which keeps in-frame sequences only. Checked studies attribute under half of the gap to unresolved V genes and leave the rest unexplained. This sample comprises about 2.2 million clones, around 95% of them detected only once. The top ten clones comprise less than 2% of the sample. For the CD8 naive samples, CD45RO-negative cells were positively selected for CCR7, yielding a CD45RA+CCR7+ population from which TemRA cells were excluded. Source material: naive CD8+ T cells from PBMCs. The cell subset or site label, as the study defines it: CD45RA+CCR7+. The origin of the receptors is a man younger than 35 in good health. Some clones in this sample may be carry-over from other donors' samples.

This clone showed up just once. This sample also contains other DNA sequences that code for the same CDR3. This chain links TRBV4-1 with TRBJ2-7; no clear D gene. Trimming left V 0 bases short and J 4 bases short, with 7 bases between. This CDR3 is 13 amino acids long. CDR1 is MGHRA, CDR2 YSYEKL, per germline. CDR3 amino acids: CASSQDSSYEQYF. The CDR3 coding sequence is TGCGCCAGCAGCCAAGATTCGAGTTACGAGCAGTACTTC.

The genes are TRBV28 and TRBJ1-5; 7 nucleotides line up with TRBD1. After removal of 5 bases from V and 3 bases from J, the junction contained 10 bases not matched to a gene. Germline V gene data show CDR1 as MDHEN and CDR2 as SYDVKM. This CDR3 comprises 16 residues. The CDR3 protein is CASSLSDRAYNQPQHF. In DNA form, the CDR3 reads TGTGCCAGCAGTCTCTCTGACAGGGCGTACAATCAGCCCCAGCATTTT.